This entry lists 10 T cell receptor beta chains sequenced from one sample in a study of T cells in Graves' hyperthyroidism and ophthalmopathy. RNA transcripts served as the template for amplifying TCR beta CDR3 regions. The TCR CDR3 first-round RT-PCR relied on the HTBI primer set. In TCRdb, the multiplex PCR reads were re-called with MiXCR into one record per CDR3 protein. The sample lists a few hundred thousand distinct CDR3 sequences; around 18% were seen once. Sequencing used blood. These receptors were taken from a young man with Graves' ophthalmopathy.

This clonotype showed up just a few times. The rearrangement uses TRBV18 and TRBJ1-2, with a possible D match to TRBD1 (6 bases). V lost 0 bases and J 4 bases, leaving 15 bases between the germline ends. CDR1 KGHSH and CDR2 LQKENI come from the germline V gene. CDR3 size: 16 residues. As DNA, the CDR3 is TGTGCCAGCTCACCACCGGGGGCGGAGGGATCCTATGGCTACACCTTC. The encoded protein is CASSPPGAEGSYGYTF.

A remark on this clonotype: This clone may be a read error of a much larger clone one base away. This chain uses TRBV2 with TRBJ2-1, with 13 bases matching TRBD2. Germline loops: CDR1 SNHLY, CDR2 FYNNEI. This CDR3 comprises 14 residues. The DNA for the CDR3 is TGTGCCAGCACCCAAGGGACTAGCGGGACTGAGCAGTCCTTC. It specifies CASTQGTSGTEQSF.

This chain joins TRBV2 and TRBJ1-2; no clear D gene. Germline V lookup: CDR1 SNHLY, CDR2 FYNNEI. This CDR3 comprises 15 residues. Trimming shortened V by 6 bases and J by 8 bases, and 22 bases separated the two germline ends. The CDR3 nucleotides read TGTGCCAGCAGACAGACACTATCCAACTATGGCGGCTACACCTTC. Its translation: CASRQTLSNYGGYTF.

This clonotype was observed many times. The gene calls are TRBV20-1 and TRBJ1-1; D gene unclear. V was shortened by 0 bases and J by 4 bases, with 9 bases between the two germline ends. This CDR3 comprises 13 residues. Germline CDR1 reads DFQATT; CDR2 reads SNEGSKA (reference sequence). CDR3 loop: CSARERPSTEAFF. The CDR3, as DNA: TGCAGTGCTAGAGAACGACCGAGCACTGAAGCTTTCTTT.

There are many counts of this clonotype. V usage is TRBV20-1 and J usage is TRBJ2-3; TRBD2 might be the D (5 bases). With 3 bases removed from V and 2 bases from J, the gap between germline ends came to 9 bases. This CDR3 spans 13 amino acids. CDR1 is DFQATT and CDR2 is SNEGSKA in the germline V gene (reference sequence). The CDR3 sequence: CSASPGFTDTQYF. The CDR3 DNA reads as TGCAGTGCTAGCCCGGGGTTCACAGATACGCAGTATTTT.

This clonotype has a handful of counts. The DNA of the CDR3 is TGTGCCAGCAGCCAAGGTAGCGCGGATAGCACAGATACGCAGTATTTT. It translates to CASSQGSADSTDTQYF. The chain carries TRBV3-1 and TRBJ2-3, with D possibly matching TRBD2 (5 bases). Trimming pared 1 base from V and 0 bases from J, leaving 11 bases between. This CDR3 has 16 amino acids. Germline CDR1 reads LGHDT; CDR2 reads YNNKEL (reference sequence).

This clonotype was detected ten times or more. V gene TRBV6-1 combines with J gene TRBJ2-2; no clear D gene. Germline values: CDR1 MNHNS, CDR2 SASEGT. V was trimmed by 7 bases and J by 0 bases, leaving 9 bases between them. The CDR3 is made up of 14 amino acids. CDR3: CASTTLANTGELFF. The DNA for the CDR3 is TGTGCCAGCACTACTCTCGCGAACACCGGGGAGCTGTTTTTT.

Remarks on this clonotype: A much larger clone differs from this one at a single base, so this may be a read error. J is TRBJ2-1 and V is TRBV12-3 or TRBV12-4; 10 bases match TRBD1. CDR3 size: 14 residues. CDR3 in amino acids: CANSPGQGGNEQFF. In DNA, the CDR3 is TGTGCCAACAGTCCTGGACAGGGGGGCAATGAGCAGTTCTTC.

There are many counts of this clonotype. The CDR3 here is CASSLQLETIGNEQFF. In DNA, the CDR3 is TGCGCCAGCAGCCTCCAGTTGGAGACAATCGGAAATGAGCAGTTCTTC. The V call is TRBV4-1, the J call TRBJ2-1; D not certain. Germline V gene data show CDR1 as MGHRA and CDR2 as YSYEKL. Trimming removed 4 bases from V and 7 bases from J, with 20 bases in between. This CDR3 is 16 amino acids long.

This clonotype occurred a few times. V usage is TRBV3-1 and J usage is TRBJ1-4; perhaps TRBD1 as D (5 bases). V dropped 0 bases and J dropped 8 bases, with 7 bases sitting between them. The CDR3 is made up of 13 amino acids. Germline CDR1 reads LGHDT; CDR2 reads YNNKEL (reference sequence). Here the CDR3 reads CASSQEPGEKLFF. Here the CDR3 DNA reads TGTGCCAGCAGCCAAGAGCCAGGGGAAAAACTGTTTTTT.